This entry describes one T cell receptor beta chain. Its target antigen remains unknown. The input lacks base qualities; no much larger clone sits a single base away. This specimen comes from a study of shared clonotypes between healthy human individuals (dated by TCRdb to 2019 to 2021). With regard to the full study: The cohort included three men and a couple of women between 18 and 49 years of age. The study deeply sequenced blood TCR repertoires of about 5 healthy adults to estimate repertoire size and the extent of clonotype sharing between individuals. To increase sequencing depth and limit assay-specific biases, TCR repertoire library preparation and sequencing were carried out by different laboratories using diverse techniques. Between about 0.9 and 9 billion PBMCs per donor were obtained by leukapheresis. For each donor, three plates each were used for CD4 naive and CD4 memory, two plates were used for CD8 naive, and one plate was used for CD8 memory.

Healthy HIV-negative adults with no recently reported acute infections or vaccinations were included as donors. Only Caucasian adults living in Nashville, Tennessee, USA were represented among the donors. CD4+ T cells were enriched by magnetic negative selection, after which naive cells were positively selected on CD45RA and the negative fraction was taken as the memory subset. Blood was collected by leukapheresis, and PBMCs were isolated by Ficoll-Histopaque density gradient centrifugation and then cryopreserved in liquid nitrogen vapor phase. Analytical flow cytometry was used to check the purity and quantity of each magnetically sorted T cell population. Each sorted fraction had its genomic DNA isolated and then quantified by UV absorbance on a Nanodrop 2000c. V is trimmed back by 10 bases and J by 8 bases, and the junction contains 11 bases that no gene match accounts for. CDR1 is given as KGHSH and CDR2 as LQKENI, both from the germline V gene. The CDR3, from cysteine to phenylalanine, totals 13 residues. Only the CDR3 DNA stays, 39 bases, in frame from base 1.

Summary of the overall study and its limitations: Even with the large sequencing depth, rarefaction of the sorted-subset datasets indicated that sequencing was incomplete. When a few donors were compared, the shared fraction of clonotypes was around 5% for naive CD4, about 4% for naive CD8, more than 2% for memory CD4, and less than 0.5% for memory CD8. Clonotypes shared by all four sorted-subset donors showed higher generation probabilities than non-shared clonotypes. Naive subsets generally had larger estimated clonotype richness than memory subsets did. Pairwise subsampling indicated that sequencing depth was expected to affect the degree of clonotype sharing among donors. Sampling was limited to blood, and TCR repertoires in tissue likely differ from TCR repertoires in blood. Because the study included a small number of donors, the genetic and exposure-history diversity represented was limited.

Using the deep immunoSEQ assay, TCR CDR3 regions were amplified from genomic DNA by multiplex PCR. For each cell subset, the extracted genomic DNA was distributed evenly across all wells of several immunoSEQ 96-well plates, and each plate served as one replicate. For sorted subsets, around 0.2 ug genomic DNA, equal to about 30,000 T cell genomes, was loaded into each replicate PCR. The purified libraries were quantified using a Qubit 3.0 fluorometer, sized with a Bioanalyzer 2100, and then quantified again using the KAPA Library Quantification kit. Each immunoSEQ 96-well plate was sequenced on its own single-read 150-cycle Illumina NextSeq 550 flow cell. The published analysis was carried out like this. Because the immunoSEQ output included only junctional sequences and no quality scores, the filtering could not be the same as the filtering used for full-length reads. Sequences were annotated with PyIR, a Python wrapper for IgBLAST v1.9, and V/J genes and CDR3 were assigned using IMGT germline references. Reads were filtered out if the reads had weak V/J assignments (E-value above 1e-6), no CDR3, stop codons, out-of-frame junctions, or ambiguous translated residues. V3J clonotypes were defined as sequences sharing an identical inferred V gene, J gene, and CDR3 amino acid sequence. The percentage overlap between two repertoires was calculated by dividing the number of shared unique clonotypes by the size of the smaller repertoire. RTK rarefaction, the Chao1 estimator, and Recon v2.1 estimates of unobserved clonotypes were used to assess repertoire richness. OLGA was used to compute generation probabilities for all TCRbeta clonotypes that the gDNA method yielded from a few donors. TCRdb provides this immuneACCESS table in a form limited to in-frame rearrangements. Some clones are lacking; in checked studies, under half of them reflect an unresolved V gene, and why the rest are absent is not known. The DNA gave D and trimming, while V, J and clone size come from that table. The sample data list about 660,000 clones, and about 74% of these were observed just once. Together, the top ten hold approximately 1.6% of the sample.

Sequences were obtained from memory CD4+ T cells sorted from blood. The sample's cell subset or site label is to be understood as: CD45RA-negative fraction. The chain joins TRBV18 to TRBJ2-1; TRBD1 fits 7 bases in the junction. This receptor was obtained from a woman under 40 in good health. At the DNA level, the sequence is TGTGCCACCCAATCTATAGGGGGCGATGAGCAGTTCTTC. It translates as CATQSIGGDEQFF. With the portions outside the CDR3 filled from the reference TRBV18 and TRBJ2-1 genes, the complete variable region becomes NAGVMQNPRHLVRRRGQEARLRCSPMKGHSHVYWYRQLPEEGLKFMVYLQKENIIDESGMPKERFSAEFPKEGPSILRIQQVVRGDSAAYFCATQSIGGDEQFFGPGTRLTVL.